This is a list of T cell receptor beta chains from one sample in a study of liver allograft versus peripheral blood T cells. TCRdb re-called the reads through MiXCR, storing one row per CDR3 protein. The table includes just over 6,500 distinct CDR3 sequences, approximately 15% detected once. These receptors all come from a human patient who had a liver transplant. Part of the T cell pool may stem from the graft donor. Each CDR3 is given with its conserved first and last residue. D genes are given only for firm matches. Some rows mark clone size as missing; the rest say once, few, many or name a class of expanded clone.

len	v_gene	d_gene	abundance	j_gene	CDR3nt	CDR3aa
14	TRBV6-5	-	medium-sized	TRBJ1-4	TGTGCCAGCGGTCGGACGGGGCTCAATGAAAAACTGTTTTTT	CASGRTGLNEKLFF
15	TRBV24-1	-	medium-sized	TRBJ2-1	TGTGCCACCAGTGTGTCCAGGGACTCCTACAATGAGCAGTTCTTC	CATSVSRDSYNEQFF
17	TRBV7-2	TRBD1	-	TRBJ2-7	TGTGCCAGCAGCTGGGCCCAGGGGGCCGTTAGCTCCTACGAGCAGTACTTC	CASSWAQGAVSSYEQYF
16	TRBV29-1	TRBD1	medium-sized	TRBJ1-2	TGCAGCGTTGAAAAAGGTGCTGCAGGGGGCTCCTATGGCTACACCTTC	CSVEKGAAGGSYGYTF
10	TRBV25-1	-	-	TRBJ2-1	TGTGCCAGCAGTGACGGGCGTCCGTTCTTC	CASSDGRPFF
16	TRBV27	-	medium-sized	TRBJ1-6	TGTGCCAGCAGTTTATCCAGGGTGAACGGTAATTCACCCCTCCACTTT	CASSLSRVNGNSPLHF
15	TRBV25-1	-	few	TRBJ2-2	TGTGCCAGCAGTGATCGGACAGCGAACACCGGGGAGCTGTTTTTT	CASSDRTANTGELFF
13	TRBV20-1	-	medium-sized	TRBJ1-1	TGCAGTGCTGCTAGATACATGAACACTGAAGCTTTCTTT	CSAARYMNTEAFF
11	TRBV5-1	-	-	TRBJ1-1	TGCGCCAGCAGTTCGGACTTGAGAGCTTTCTTT	CASSSDLRAFF
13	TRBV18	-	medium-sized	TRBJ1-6	TGTGCCAGCTCACCAGGGGTCGGTTCACCCCTCCACTTT	CASSPGVGSPLHF
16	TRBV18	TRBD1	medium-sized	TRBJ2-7	TGTGCCAGCTCACAAGAACAGGGGGTCGGATTGGACGAGCAGTACTTC	CASSQEQGVGLDEQYF
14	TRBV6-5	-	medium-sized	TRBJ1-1	TGTGCCAGCAGTTACGGCCTGAGGAACACTGAAGCTTTCTTT	CASSYGLRNTEAFF
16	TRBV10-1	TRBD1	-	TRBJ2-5	TGCGCCAGCAGTGAGCTGCAGGGGGTGGACCAAGAGACCCAGTACTTC	CASSELQGVDQETQYF
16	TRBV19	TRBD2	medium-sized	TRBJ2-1	TGTGCCAGCGGGACTAGCGGGATGATCTCCTACAATGAGCAGTTCTTC	CASGTSGMISYNEQFF
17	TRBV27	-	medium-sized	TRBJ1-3	TGTGCCAGCAGTTTATTCCAACCGACTCTCTCTGGAAACACCATATATTTT	CASSLFQPTLSGNTIYF
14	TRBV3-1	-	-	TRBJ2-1	TGTGCCAGCAGCCAACCGCAGGCCCGTTGGGAGCAGTTCTTC	CASSQPQARWEQFF
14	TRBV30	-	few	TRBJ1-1	TGTGCCTGGGATTCAGGGGTTAGGAACACTGAAGCTTTCTTT	CAWDSGVRNTEAFF
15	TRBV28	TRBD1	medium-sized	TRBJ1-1	TGTGCCAGCAGTCCACCCCGAGGGACAGGGGGCAGCGCTTTCTTT	CASSPPRGTGGSAFF
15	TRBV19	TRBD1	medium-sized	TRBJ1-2	TGTGCCAGTGCAGACCCGGGACAGGGTTCCTATGGCTACACCTTC	CASADPGQGSYGYTF
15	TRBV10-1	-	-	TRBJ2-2	TGCGCCAGCAGTGTAGGGACTCCGAACACCGGGGAGCTGTTTTTT	CASSVGTPNTGELFF
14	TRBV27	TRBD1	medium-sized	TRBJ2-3	TGTGCCAGCAGGGGGACAGGGGTGGGAGATACGCAGTATTTT	CASRGTGVGDTQYF
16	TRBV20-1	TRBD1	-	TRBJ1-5	TGCAGTGCCGAACCAGGACAGGGTGTCGGCAATCAGCCCCAGCATTTT	CSAEPGQGVGNQPQHF
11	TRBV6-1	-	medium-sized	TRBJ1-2	TGTGCCAGCAGTAGATCGGCTGGCTACACCTTC	CASSRSAGYTF
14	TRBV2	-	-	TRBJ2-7	TGTGCCAGCAGTGAAGGGGTAGGGCCCTACGAGCAGTACTTC	CASSEGVGPYEQYF
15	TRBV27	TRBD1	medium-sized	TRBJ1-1	TGTGCCAGCAGTTTAAGGGGACAGATGAACACTGAAGCTTTCTTT	CASSLRGQMNTEAFF
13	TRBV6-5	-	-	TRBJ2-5	TGTGCCAGCAGTTACCTGCGGGGCCACCTCCAGTACTTC	CASSYLRGHLQYF
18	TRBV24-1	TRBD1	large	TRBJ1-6	TGTGCCACCAGTGATCTCTTGTTGGGGACAGGGTCGAATTCACCCCTCCACTTT	CATSDLLLGTGSNSPLHF
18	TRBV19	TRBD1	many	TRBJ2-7	TGTGCCAGTAGTCCCAAGATCCGGGACAGGGGGAAATTCTACGAGCAGTACTTC	CASSPKIRDRGKFYEQYF
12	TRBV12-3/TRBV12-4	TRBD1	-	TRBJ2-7	TGTGCCAGCAGGACGACAGGGGGCGAGCAGTACTTC	CASRTTGGEQYF
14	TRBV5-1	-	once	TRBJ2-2	TGCGCCAGCAGCTTGGATGGAGGGCCCGGGGAGCTGTTTTTT	CASSLDGGPGELFF
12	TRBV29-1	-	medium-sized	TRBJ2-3	TGCAGCGTTCTCGGATCCGTCGATACGCAGTATTTT	CSVLGSVDTQYF
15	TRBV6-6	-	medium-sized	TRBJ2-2	TGTGCCAGCAGTAAGGGGACTCCCACAACCGGGGAGCTGTTTTTT	CASSKGTPTTGELFF
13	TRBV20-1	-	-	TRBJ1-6	TGCAGTGCTAGAGGACCCCAAGGGCCACCCCTCCACTTT	CSARGPQGPPLHF
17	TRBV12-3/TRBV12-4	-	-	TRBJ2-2	TGTGCCAGCAGTGGACCGGGACAGCGGGCCGGCACCGGGGAGCTGTTTTTT	CASSGPGQRAGTGELFF
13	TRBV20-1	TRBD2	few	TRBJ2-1	TGCAGTGCCATTAGCGGGTTCCACAATGAGCAGTTCTTC	CSAISGFHNEQFF
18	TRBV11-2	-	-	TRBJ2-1	TGTGCCAGCAGCTCCCACTACAGGGGGGGCCGAACTTTGAATGAGCAGTTCTTC	CASSSHYRGGRTLNEQFF
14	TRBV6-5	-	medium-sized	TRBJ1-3	TGTGCCAGCAGTCCTTCGATAACAGGAAACACCATATATTTT	CASSPSITGNTIYF
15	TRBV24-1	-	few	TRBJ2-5	TGTGCCACCAGTGACCTCCTAGAGAACCAAGAGACCCAGTACTTC	CATSDLLENQETQYF
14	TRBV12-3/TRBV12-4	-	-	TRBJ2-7	TGTGCCAGCAGCCGCGGGACAGATTCCTACGAGCAGTACTTC	CASSRGTDSYEQYF
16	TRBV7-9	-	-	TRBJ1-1	TGTGCCAGCAGCTTAGGGGCTACGGGAATGAACACTGAAGCTTTCTTT	CASSLGATGMNTEAFF
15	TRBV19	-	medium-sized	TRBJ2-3	TGTGCCAGTAGTATCGGTGGAGGGGGCACAGATACGCAGTATTTT	CASSIGGGGTDTQYF
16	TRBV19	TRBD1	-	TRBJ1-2	TGTGCCAGTAGTTCGGCGGGACAGGGCGTTCTCTATGGCTACACCTTC	CASSSAGQGVLYGYTF
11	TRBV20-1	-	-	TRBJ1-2	TGCAGTGCCTACTCCAACTATGGCTACACCTTC	CSAYSNYGYTF
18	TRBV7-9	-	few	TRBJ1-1	TGTGCCAGCAGCTCCCCCCCGGGGCGCAGTCCTCCGGGTTCTGAAGCTTTCTTT	CASSSPPGRSPPGSEAFF
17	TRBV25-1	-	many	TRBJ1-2	TGTGCCAGCAGTGAAAGGGTGATAGGCAGGACCTCTGAGGGCTACACCTTC	CASSERVIGRTSEGYTF
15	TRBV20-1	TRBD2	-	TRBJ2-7	TGCAGTGCTAGAGATCTAGGGACTAGTATTTACGAGCAGTACTTC	CSARDLGTSIYEQYF
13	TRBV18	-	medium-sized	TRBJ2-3	TGTGCCAGCTCACCTGACTTGGCAGATACGCAGTATTTT	CASSPDLADTQYF
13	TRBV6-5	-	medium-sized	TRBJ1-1	TGTGCCAGCACCCCCGGGGCGGTCACTGAAGCTTTCTTT	CASTPGAVTEAFF
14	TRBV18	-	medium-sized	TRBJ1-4	TGTGCCAGCTCACCGGGGGAGGTCTCTGGCGAACTGTTTTTT	CASSPGEVSGELFF
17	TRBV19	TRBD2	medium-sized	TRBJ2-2	TGTGCCAGTAGTGCTAGCGGGGGAGGGGCGAACACCGGGGAGCTGTTTTTT	CASSASGGGANTGELFF
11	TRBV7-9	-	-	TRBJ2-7	TGTGCCAGCAGCTTAGCGGACTCTCGGTACTTC	CASSLADSRYF
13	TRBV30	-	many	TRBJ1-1	TGTGCCTGGAGGCTCATCGGGGGCACTGAAGCTTTCTTT	CAWRLIGGTEAFF